The T cell receptor beta chain described here comes from a study of regulatory T cells in long-lasting Graves disease. The TCR beta library used iRepertoire HTBI primers with Arm-PCR amplification of CDR3. TCRdb reprocessed the multiplex PCR reads via MiXCR and lists one record per CDR3 protein. The table has around 250,000 distinct CDR3 sequences, 15% to 20% seen once. This clonotype was observed at least ten times. Time point defined: newly diagnosed GD, antithyroid drugs for less than 3 months. Isolated PBMC RNA provided the starting material for the TCR library. The patients included were those that came from an endocrinology department in Xi'an, China. This CDR3 is 15 amino acids long. Between the trimmed V and J ends, which lost 5 bases and 8 bases, there was a span of 18 bases. Germline V gene data show CDR1 as MNHEY and CDR2 as SVGEGT. Separately, the same data were catalogued under a study of T cells in Graves' hyperthyroidism and ophthalmopathy. That study reports: Graves' hyperthyroidism without ophthalmopathy progression within 18 months was termed stable. Thyroid ultrasound, orbital computed tomography, clinical symptoms, and serum thyroxine and TRAb underpinned diagnoses. Ophthalmopathy was distinguished from stable hyperthyroidism by 13 V-J signatures.

The sequence was collected from a woman under 40 with Graves disease. The source material was peripheral blood mononuclear cells (PBMCs), sampled at new diagnosis, from a patient treated with antithyroid drugs. The chain uses TRBV6-2 or TRBV6-3 and TRBJ1-4; possibly TRBD1 for D (6 bases). CDR3 sequence reads: CASSPRTDGWEKLFF. CDR3 bases: TGTGCCAGCAGTCCCCGGACAGATGGATGGGAAAAACTGTTTTTT.